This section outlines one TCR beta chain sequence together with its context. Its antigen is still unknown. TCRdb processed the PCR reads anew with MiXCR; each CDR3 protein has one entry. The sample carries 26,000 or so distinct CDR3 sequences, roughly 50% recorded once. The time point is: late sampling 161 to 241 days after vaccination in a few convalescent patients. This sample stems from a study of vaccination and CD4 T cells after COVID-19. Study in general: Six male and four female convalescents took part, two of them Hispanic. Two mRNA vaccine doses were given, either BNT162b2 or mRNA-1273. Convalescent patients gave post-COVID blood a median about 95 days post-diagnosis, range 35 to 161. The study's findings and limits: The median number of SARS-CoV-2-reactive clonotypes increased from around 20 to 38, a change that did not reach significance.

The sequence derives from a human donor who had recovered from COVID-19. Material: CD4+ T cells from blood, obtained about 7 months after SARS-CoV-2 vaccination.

The CDR3 reads CATMTGGLTEAFF. The CDR3 DNA sequence: TGTGCCACCATGACAGGGGGCCTCACTGAAGCTTTCTTT. This chain joins TRBV19 and TRBJ1-1, with 10 positions matching TRBD1. Per the germline V gene, CDR1 is LNHDA and CDR2 is SQIVND (reference sequence). The CDR3 runs 13 residues. The V segment lost 10 bases and the J segment 4 bases; nucleotides outside the gene matches: 6.